The source of this T cell receptor beta chain is a study of shared clonotypes between healthy human individuals. About the research overall: The donor group consisted of a couple of women and a few men, aged 18 to 49. Notes on the study in general: Non-shared clonotypes had lower generation probabilities than clonotypes shared by all four sorted-subset donors. Estimated clonotype richness was generally higher in naive than memory subsets.

Researchers divided each subset's genomic DNA evenly across several immunoSEQ plates. Sequencing was performed with immunoSEQ multiplex PCR; in TCRdb, only in-frame clones are kept and a portion is missing. The table has about 2.1 million clones, 93% seen once. Notes on this clone: Its matching antigen is unknown.

Terminally differentiated effector memory CD45RA+ cells were excluded by CCR7 positive selection of CD45RO-negative cells. V was pared by 1 base and J by 2 bases, with 15 bases between. The CDR3 runs to 17 residues. Germline V gene sequence: CDR1 ENHRY, CDR2 SYGVKD. The rearrangement links TRBV10-3 to TRBJ1-3, with D hard to call. Material for sequencing was naive CD8+ T cells from PBMCs. The source is a man aged 18 to 29 in good health. Some clones in this sample may be carry-over from other donors' samples. The CDR3 DNA follows: TGTGCCATCAGTGAGTTGGAGAAGGAAGGCACTGGAAACACCATATATTTT. Translated, it gives CAISELEKEGTGNTIYF.